This T cell receptor beta chain comes out of a study of control samples from healthy donors and cancer patients. Trimming cost V 10 bases and J 0 bases, with 22 bases left between them. Germline loops: CDR1 SEHNR, CDR2 FQNEAQ (reference sequence). The CDR3 extends over 17 amino acids. Repertoires were generated with immunoSEQ multiplex PCR, while TCRdb's copy carries only in-frame clones and drops some. The sample consists of over 150,000 clones, 94% of them appearing once. Sequenced material: blood. This receptor was identified in a woman between 18 and 29 years old in good health. The J gene is TRBJ1-3, the V gene TRBV7-9; D is possibly TRBD1 (6 bases). The CDR3 loop reads CAINVGQWGYSGNTIYF. CDR3 DNA: TGTGCCATTAACGTCGGACAGTGGGGGTACTCTGGAAACACCATATATTTT. The full variable domain, with the rest looked up from reference TRBV7-9 and TRBJ1-3, is DTGVSQNPRHKITKRGQNVTFRCDPISEHNRLYWYRQTLGQGPEFLTYFQNEAQLEKSRLLSDRFSAERPKGSFSTLEIQRTEQGDSAMYLCAINVGQWGYSGNTIYFGEGSWLTVV.